The 28 T cell receptor beta chains reported below all come from one sample, sequenced in a study of primary melanoma T cells and metastatic recurrence (dated by TCRdb to the early 2020s). The library was obtained by the immunoSEQ multiplex PCR assay. TCRdb stores this immuneACCESS table with in-frame sequences only. Part of the clones is absent; in the studies checked, under half of the shortfall reflects unresolved V genes, and no reason is known for the rest. The sample records 380 or so clones, over 60% of which are singletons. The ten most abundant clones make up 6% to 10% of the sample. The sequenced sample consisted of melanoma tumor tissue. These receptors came from a human donor with melanoma.

A remark on this clone: One junction end does not reproduce the germline sequence, and a read error may be involved. The chain carries TRBV28 and TRBJ2-1, with TRBD1 matching over 8 bases. Germline CDR1 MDHEN, CDR2 SYDVKM. The CDR3 covers 16 residues. The CDR3: CASSMPRDRSYNEQFF. CDR3 DNA: TGTGCCAGCAGTATGCCTCGGGACAGGTCCTATAATGAGCAGTTCTTC. The whole variable domain, filled in from reference TRBV28 and TRBJ2-1, reads DVKVTQSSRYLVKRTGEKVFLECVQDMDHENMFWYRQDPGLGLRLIYFSYDVKMKEKGDIPEGYSVSREKKERFSLILESASTNQTSMYLCASSMPRDRSYNEQFFGPGTRLTVL.

The V call is TRBV30, the J call TRBJ2-3; D is possibly TRBD1 or TRBD2 (5 bases each). This CDR3 has 16 amino acids. Trimming left V 3 bases short and J 3 bases short, with 19 bases between. Germline CDR1 and CDR2: GTSNPN and SVGIG (reference sequence). The CDR3 nucleotides are TGTGCCTGGAGACCCCGCTACAGGAGGAGTACAGATACGCAGTATTTT. This gives the protein CAWRPRYRRSTDTQYF.

This chain links TRBV11-3 with TRBJ2-7, with D maybe TRBD2 (6 bases). V lost 3 bases, J lost 2 bases, and 14 bases lay in between. Germline values: CDR1 SGHNT, CDR2 YENEEA. The CDR3 contains 15 residues. This CDR3 reads CASSLVGTSTYEQYF. In nucleotides, the CDR3 is TGTGCCAGCAGCTTGGTTGGGACTTCCACCTACGAGCAGTACTTC.

This clone was detected a few times. This rearrangement joins TRBV18 to TRBJ1-2; TRBD1 might be the D (6 bases). The germline V and J ends were trimmed by 1 base and 5 bases, with 14 bases remaining between them. The CDR3 is 15 amino acids. Looked up from germline, CDR1 is KGHSH and CDR2 is LQKENI. The CDR3 protein is CASSPLDRTEYGYTF. The DNA for the CDR3 is TGTGCCAGCTCACCACTAGATAGGACAGAGTATGGCTACACCTTC.

V and J are TRBV19 and TRBJ2-7; perhaps TRBD2 as D (5 bases). CDR3 length equals 14 residues. Per the germline V gene, CDR1 is LNHDA and CDR2 is SQIVND (reference sequence). V dropped 1 base and J dropped 7 bases, with 14 bases sitting between them. The CDR3 loop is CASSIAAGGSEQYF. The CDR3 DNA is TGTGCCAGTAGTATAGCAGCAGGAGGCTCGGAGCAGTACTTC.

The V call is TRBV11-3, the J call TRBJ2-3, with 10 bases matching TRBD1. The germline V gene has CDR1 SGHNT and CDR2 YENEEA. The ends lost 5 bases at V and 3 bases at J; junction bases unmatched: 8. The CDR3 totals 16 residues. CDR3 protein: CASSPGRDRGTDTQYF. The CDR3 coding sequence is TGTGCCAGCAGCCCGGGGCGGGACAGGGGAACAGATACGCAGTATTTT.

The chain uses TRBV28 and TRBJ2-1; possible D gene TRBD1, 5 bases. The length of the CDR3 is 19 residues. The germline V gene encodes CDR1 MDHEN and CDR2 SYDVKM. Trimming pared 5 bases from V and 3 bases from J, leaving 26 bases between. CDR3 in amino acids: CASSPLFPGQDQGYNEQFF. Here the CDR3 DNA reads TGTGCCAGCAGTCCGCTATTCCCTGGGCAGGACCAGGGCTACAATGAGCAGTTCTTC. Variable domain in full (rest from reference TRBV28 and TRBJ2-1): DVKVTQSSRYLVKRTGEKVFLECVQDMDHENMFWYRQDPGLGLRLIYFSYDVKMKEKGDIPEGYSVSREKKERFSLILESASTNQTSMYLCASSPLFPGQDQGYNEQFFGPGTRLTVL.

V gene TRBV6-8 combines with J gene TRBJ1-2; D unresolved. This CDR3 is 17 amino acids long. The V gene's germline CDR1 is MNHGY and CDR2 SAAAGT. The V end lost 2 bases, the J end lost 4 bases, and 20 bases lay between the germline ends. DNA of the CDR3: TGTGCCAGCAGTTACCGTCACGAAGACCCTGACATCTATGGCTACACCTTC. Translation: CASSYRHEDPDIYGYTF.

The sample holds a few counts of this clone. The chain employs TRBV23-1 and TRBJ2-3; D is uncertain. TRBV23-1 is an ORF; its function is uncertain. The CDR3 runs to 14 residues. Trimming took off 1 base at V and 4 bases at J, with 9 bases between the two ends. In DNA, the CDR3 is TGCGCCAGCAGTCAATTTCGTACAGCAGATACGCAGTATTTT. This gives the protein CASSQFRTADTQYF.

This chain connects TRBV14 to TRBJ2-7, with TRBD2 matching over 7 bases. The CDR3 runs 14 residues. Germline assignment: CDR1 SGHDN and CDR2 FVKESK. V lost 6 bases and J lost 2; bases outside the gene matches: 7. CDR3 amino acids: CASSSLAEAYEQYF. The CDR3 DNA follows: TGTGCCAGCAGTTCTCTAGCGGAGGCCTACGAGCAGTACTTC.

This clone was counted a few times. This chain connects TRBV15 to TRBJ2-7; D is uncertain. Germline CDR1 and CDR2: LNHNV and YYDKDF (reference sequence). This CDR3 spans 15 amino acids. V was shortened by 0 bases and J by 3 bases, with 12 bases between the two germline ends. CDR3 protein: CATSRDPAGYYEQYF. The CDR3 region has the DNA TGTGCCACCAGCAGAGATCCAGCAGGTTACTACGAGCAGTACTTC.

The chain joins TRBV5-1 to TRBJ2-1; perhaps TRBD2 as D (5 bases). V was trimmed by 4 bases and J by 4 bases, leaving 18 bases between them. Germline CDR1 reads SGHRS; CDR2 reads YFSETQ. The CDR3 length is 16 residues. CDR3: CASSQDAGSAYNEQFF. CDR3 coding DNA: TGCGCCAGCAGCCAAGATGCTGGGAGCGCGTACAATGAGCAGTTCTTC.

The chain employs TRBV11-3 and TRBJ2-3; no firm D call. There are 14 residues in the CDR3. V lost 5 bases and J 5 bases, leaving 14 bases between the germline ends. Germline-derived CDR1 and CDR2 are SGHNT and YENEEA. The CDR3 spells CASSPRILQDTQYF. The CDR3, as DNA: TGTGCCAGCAGCCCTAGAATACTTCAAGATACGCAGTATTTT.

This clone was seen a few times. The rearrangement links TRBV19 to TRBJ2-3; D is unclear. Germline-derived CDR1 and CDR2 are LNHDA and SQIVND (reference sequence). V was clipped by 3 bases and J by 4 bases, with 8 bases between them. The CDR3 is 13 amino acids. The CDR3 DNA follows: TGTGCCAGTAGTATGGCCGCAGCAGATACGCAGTATTTT. It translates to CASSMAAADTQYF.

This sequence joins TRBV5-1 and TRBJ2-5, with D possibly being TRBD2 (5 bases). The V end was cut by 0 bases, the J end by 5 bases, with 14 bases between. The CDR3 length is 15 residues. Germline assignment: CDR1 SGHRS and CDR2 YFSETQ. DNA of the CDR3: TGCGCCAGCAGCTTGGTGGAGGTAATGATGGAGACCCAGTACTTC. Residues: CASSLVEVMMETQYF.

The chain carries TRBV28 and TRBJ2-5; 7 bases align to TRBD1. Germline V gene data show CDR1 as MDHEN and CDR2 as SYDVKM. This CDR3 contains 15 residues. V dropped 8 bases and J dropped 1; count of bases not matched to a gene: 10. The CDR3 protein is CASGKGQRIQETQYF. CDR3 coding DNA: TGTGCCAGCGGAAAGGGACAGCGGATCCAAGAGACCCAGTACTTC.

The chain has TRBV27 and TRBJ1-1; D remains unclear. Trimming removed 2 bases at V and 1 base at J, with 5 bases between. This CDR3 contains 13 residues. Germline CDR1 reads MNHEY; CDR2 reads SMNVEV (reference sequence). The CDR3 DNA is TGTGCCAGCAGTTTAATAGAGAACACTGAAGCTTTCTTT. Residues: CASSLIENTEAFF.

The genes are TRBV19 and TRBJ2-7; TRBD2 matches 14 bases. The junction had 1 base not matched to a gene; V was cut back by 4 bases and J by 5 bases. The CDR3 extends over 14 amino acids. The germline CDR1 and CDR2 sequences are LNHDA and SQIVND (reference sequence). The CDR3 region is CASSKGLAGDEQYF. CDR3 DNA sequence: TGTGCCAGTAGTAAGGGACTAGCGGGAGACGAGCAGTACTTC.

The CDR3 here is CATSRGGGRATPYEQYF. The CDR3 DNA sequence: TGTGCCACCAGCAGAGGAGGCGGGAGGGCCACTCCATACGAGCAGTACTTC. This chain connects TRBV15 to TRBJ2-7; 9 nucleotides match TRBD2. The CDR3 extends over 17 amino acids. The germline CDR1 and CDR2 sequences are LNHNV and YYDKDF (reference sequence). V gave up 1 base and J gave up 4 bases; unmatched junction bases: 11.

This clone was counted between two and nine times. A read error may account for a junction end that differs from germline. This rearrangement joins TRBV6-8 to TRBJ2-7; D possibly corresponds to TRBD2 (6 bases). CDR3 length: 17 amino acids. The germline V gene encodes CDR1 MNHGY and CDR2 SAAAGT. CDR3 sequence (DNA): TGTGCCATCAGTGTTCTGGGGACTGGTCAAGAAGATTACGAGCAGTACTTC. Amino acid sequence: CAISVLGTGQEDYEQYF.

This clone occurred a few times. The CDR3, as DNA: TGTGCCAGCAGTTCGCTACTAGCGGGAGAGGGGATAAGCACAGATACGCAGTATTTT. Its translation is CASSSLLAGEGISTDTQYF. This rearrangement joins TRBV28 to TRBJ2-3, with 11 positions matching TRBD2. Looked up from germline, CDR1 is MDHEN and CDR2 is SYDVKM. V dropped 4 bases and J dropped 0; count of bases not matched to a gene: 12. The CDR3 loop spans 19 amino acids.

The rearrangement links TRBV6-8 to TRBJ2-7; D remains ambiguous. CDR1 is MNHGY and CDR2 is SAAAGT in the germline V gene. V gave up 5 bases and J gave up 4 bases, with 12 bases separating them. The CDR3 is made up of 13 amino acids. The CDR3 region has the DNA TGTGCCAGCAGTGACCGACCTGGGTACGAGCAGTACTTC. Amino acids: CASSDRPGYEQYF.

The genes are TRBV18 and TRBJ2-5, with D maybe TRBD1 (6 bases). V lost 4 bases, J lost 2 bases, and 11 bases lay in between. Germline V lookup: CDR1 KGHSH, CDR2 LQKENI. The CDR3 contains 14 residues. The DNA of the CDR3 is TGTGCCAGCTCACGTGGGACACGGCAAGAGACCCAGTACTTC. It codes for CASSRGTRQETQYF.

The V gene is TRBV5-1, the J gene TRBJ2-4, with D hard to call. The germline V and J ends were trimmed by 4 bases and 8 bases, with 19 bases remaining between them. Germline-derived CDR1 and CDR2 are SGHRS and YFSETQ. This CDR3 comprises 15 residues. CDR3 sequence (DNA): TGCGCCAGCAGCCCCCTCCGAGTCCCCGCCGACATTCAGTACTTC. Amino acid sequence: CASSPLRVPADIQYF. Combining the CDR3 with reference TRBV5-1 and TRBJ2-4 gives the whole variable domain KAGVTQTPRYLIKTRGQQVTLSCSPISGHRSVSWYQQTPGQGLQFLFEYFSETQRNKGNFPGRFSGRQFSNSRSEMNVSTLELGDSALYLCASSPLRVPADIQYFGAGTRLSVL.

The chain employs TRBV5-1 and TRBJ1-3; D unresolved. Trimming cost V 1 base and J 0 bases, with 8 bases left between them. This CDR3 is 15 amino acids long. Germline assignment: CDR1 SGHRS and CDR2 YFSETQ. CDR3 nucleotide sequence: TGCGCCAGCAGCTTGAGCGCAGACTCTGGAAACACCATATATTTT. Its protein is CASSLSADSGNTIYF.

This chain connects TRBV7-5 to TRBJ2-3; the DNA was not used to check the table's D call, TRBD2. TRBV7-5 is shown as a pseudogene. The CDR3 extends over 16 amino acids. CDR3 protein: CASSPPTSGRTDTQYF. The DNA for the CDR3 is TGTGCCAGCAGCCCACCGACTAGCGGGCGCACAGATACGCAGTATTTT.

As to this clone: One junction end disagrees with the germline gene, perhaps due to a read error. The chain carries TRBV5-1 and TRBJ1-1, with D possibly matching TRBD1 (5 bases). Looked up from germline, CDR1 is SGHRS and CDR2 is YFSETQ. The CDR3 is 14 amino acids. As DNA, the CDR3 is TGCGCCAGCAGTTCGGACACTTCGAACACTGAAGTTTTCTTT. Amino acid sequence: CASSSDTSNTEVFF.

The chain combines TRBV14 with TRBJ2-5; the D gene is possibly TRBD1 (6 bases). CDR1 is SGHDN and CDR2 is FVKESK in the germline V gene. V was cut by 4 bases and J by 3 bases, with 12 bases left in between. The CDR3 has 14 residues. CDR3 DNA: TGTGCCAGCAGCCCAAACAGGGCAGAAGAGACCCAGTACTTC. Amino acid sequence: CASSPNRAEETQYF. Complete variable domain (other parts from reference TRBV14 and TRBJ2-5): EAGVTQFPSHSVIEKGQTVTLRCDPISGHDNLYWYRRVMGKEIKFLLHFVKESKQDESGMPNNRFLAERTGGTYSTLKVQPAELEDSGVYFCASSPNRAEETQYFGPGTRLLVL.